The rows below give T cell receptor beta chains drawn from one sample of a study of T cell repertoires in cytomegalovirus infection. From the reads, TCRdb called clonotypes with MiXCR, one entry per CDR3 protein. The table lists approximately 320,000 distinct CDR3 sequences, more than 9% of them singletons. Specimen: PBMCs. Source of these receptors: a human donor in good health (CMV status not recorded). Some clones in this sample may be carry-over from other donors' samples. CDR3s include the opening cysteine and the closing phenylalanine or tryptophan. Fields, in order: V gene, D gene, J gene, clone size, CDR3 protein, CDR3 DNA. The D gene is left open where the match is weak. Clone size, where shown, is once, few, many, or a class for clones that have expanded.

v_gene: TRBV10-3; d_gene: -; j_gene: TRBJ1-5; abundance: few; CDR3aa: CAISELDSNQPQHF; CDR3nt: TGTGCCATCAGTGAGCTAGATAGCAATCAGCCCCAGCATTTT
v_gene: TRBV2; d_gene: -; j_gene: TRBJ2-4; abundance: many; CDR3aa: CASRDYSSRDAKNIQYF; CDR3nt: TGTGCCAGCAGGGATTACAGTTCCCGTGATGCCAAAAACATTCAGTACTTC
v_gene: TRBV5-1; d_gene: TRBD2; j_gene: TRBJ2-3; abundance: -; CDR3aa: CASSPGLAGAADTQYF; CDR3nt: TGCGCCAGCAGCCCTGGACTAGCGGGAGCGGCAGATACGCAGTATTTT
v_gene: TRBV6-8; d_gene: TRBD1; j_gene: TRBJ1-5; abundance: -; CDR3aa: CASSYSTGSDQPQHF; CDR3nt: TGTGCCAGCAGTTACTCGACAGGGTCGGATCAGCCCCAGCATTTT
v_gene: TRBV10-3; d_gene: -; j_gene: TRBJ1-3; abundance: -; CDR3aa: CAISESLPSGNTIYF; CDR3nt: TGTGCCATCAGTGAGTCTCTCCCCTCTGGAAACACCATATATTTT
v_gene: TRBV7-2; d_gene: TRBD2; j_gene: TRBJ2-7; abundance: many; CDR3aa: CASSLDRLAGGPGPYEQYF; CDR3nt: TGTGCCAGCAGCTTAGATCGACTAGCGGGAGGGCCCGGCCCCTACGAGCAGTACTTC
v_gene: TRBV5-6; d_gene: -; j_gene: TRBJ2-7; abundance: -; CDR3aa: CASSFTRDEQYF; CDR3nt: TGTGCCAGCAGCTTTACCAGGGACGAGCAGTACTTC
v_gene: TRBV4-2; d_gene: -; j_gene: TRBJ1-2; abundance: -; CDR3aa: CASSQGGQGQRSGIDGYTF; CDR3nt: TGTGCCAGCAGCCAAGGAGGCCAGGGGCAGCGGTCTGGAATAGATGGCTACACCTTC
v_gene: TRBV7-8; d_gene: -; j_gene: TRBJ2-3; abundance: many; CDR3aa: CASSPDRNPDTQYF; CDR3nt: TGTGCCAGCAGCCCGGACCGGAACCCAGATACGCAGTATTTT
v_gene: TRBV7-6; d_gene: -; j_gene: TRBJ2-1; abundance: -; CDR3aa: CASSSGLLLYNEQFF; CDR3nt: TGTGCCAGCAGCTCGGGACTCCTCCTCTACAATGAGCAGTTCTTC
v_gene: TRBV6-5; d_gene: -; j_gene: TRBJ1-2; abundance: few; CDR3aa: CASSYGGYYGYTF; CDR3nt: TGTGCCAGCAGTTACGGGGGTTATTATGGCTACACCTTC
v_gene: TRBV7-2; d_gene: TRBD2; j_gene: TRBJ2-4; abundance: many; CDR3aa: CASSKPGRGFDIQYF; CDR3nt: TGTGCCAGCAGCAAGCCCGGGAGGGGCTTTGACATTCAGTACTTC